This TCR beta chain was obtained from a study of shared clonotypes between healthy human individuals. Assay used: immunoSEQ multiplex PCR; TCRdb lists only in-frame clones, some missing. The data contain fewer than 650,000 clones, 70% to 80% of them seen just once; the ten biggest clones take up 12%. This clone was counted many times. The germline V gene has CDR1 MDHEN and CDR2 SYDVKM. CDR3 length equals 13 residues. V was trimmed by 1 base and J by 6 bases, leaving 9 bases between them. This TCR came from a woman aged 40 to 50 in good health. Some clones in this sample may be carry-over from other donors' samples. The sequenced sample consisted of PBMCs. This chain joins TRBV28 and TRBJ1-2, with D possibly TRBD1 on 5 matching bases. The CDR3: CASSLSSGNGYTF. CDR3 coding DNA: TGTGCCAGCAGTTTATCTTCAGGGAATGGCTACACCTTC.